The 11 T cell receptor beta chains given below trace back to one sample, sequenced in a study of Graves' ophthalmopathy and Graves' hyperthyroidism. Researchers took RNA transcripts and amplified TCR beta CDR3 regions from them. First-round RT-PCR used HTBI primers; second-round multiplex PCR followed. TCRdb called the multiplex PCR reads again in MiXCR, with one record for every CDR3 protein. The sample lists around 1.1 million distinct CDR3 sequences; around a third were seen once. Sequenced material: peripheral blood or thyroid tissue (not recorded which). All receptors come from an adult man with Graves' hyperthyroidism.

The table lists this clonotype with many counts. The chain carries TRBV11-2 and TRBJ2-5; TRBD2 agrees at 7 bases. V gave up 3 bases and J gave up 5 bases; unmatched junction bases: 6. Germline V lookup: CDR1 SGHAT, CDR2 FQNNGV. This CDR3 contains 14 residues. The CDR3 DNA reads TGTGCCAGCAGCTTGGGGACTATTCGGGAGACCCAGTACTTC. Protein product: CASSLGTIRETQYF.

The rearrangement links TRBV10-3 to TRBJ2-5; D is ambiguous. CDR1 is ENHRY, CDR2 SYGVKD, per germline. V was clipped by 5 bases and J by 5 bases, with 18 bases between them. The CDR3 loop spans 15 amino acids. CDR3 DNA sequence: TGTGCCATCAGTAAGGCGACGGGCCGGACGGAGACCCAGTACTTC. This sequence encodes CAISKATGRTETQYF.

The genes are TRBV9 and TRBJ1-4; D not resolved. Germline CDR1 is SGDLS and CDR2 is YYNGEE. The CDR3 has 17 amino acids. The germline V and J ends were trimmed by 6 bases and 7 bases, with 25 bases remaining between them. This CDR3 is CASMVGVYNGVGEKLFF. The CDR3 DNA sequence: TGTGCCAGCATGGTAGGAGTATATAATGGTGTGGGTGAAAAACTGTTTTTT.

The chain couples TRBV7-9 to TRBJ2-7; TRBD1 is a possible D gene (6 bases). V lost 5 bases and J lost 1, with 27 bases in between. CDR1 and CDR2 from the germline V gene are SEHNR and FQNEAQ (reference sequence). This CDR3 has 19 residues. The CDR3 loop is CASSKRRRGLERRSYEQYF. The DNA of the CDR3 is TGTGCCAGCAGCAAAAGGCGCAGGGGCCTTGAGCGAAGATCCTACGAGCAGTACTTC.

The chain uses TRBV10-3 and TRBJ1-4; perhaps TRBD1 as D (5 bases). Trimming pared 8 bases from V and 8 bases from J, leaving 6 bases between. Germline loops: CDR1 ENHRY, CDR2 SYGVKD. The CDR3 has 10 residues. The DNA for the CDR3 is TGTGCCATCCGGGGGGAAAAACTGTTTTTT. It is translated as CAIRGEKLFF.

In its sample, this clonotype was seen many times. The chain joins TRBV5-5 to TRBJ1-5; TRBD1 matches at 7 bases. Trimming removed 4 bases from V and 4 bases from J; junction bases left unmatched: 8. This CDR3 is built from 15 residues. CDR1 is SGHKS, CDR2 YYEKEE, per germline (reference sequence). The DNA for the CDR3 is TGTGCCAGCAGCCAAATGACAGGGAATAATCAGCCCCAGCATTTT. It is translated as CASSQMTGNNQPQHF. The full variable domain, its missing parts supplied by reference TRBV5-5 and TRBJ1-5, is DAGVTQSPTHLIKTRGQQVTLRCSPISGHKSVSWYQQVLGQGPQFIFQYYEKEERGRGNFPDRFSARQFPNYSSELNVNALLLGDSALYLCASSQMTGNNQPQHFGDGTRLSIL.

The V gene is TRBV6-6, the J gene TRBJ1-2, with 7 bases that match TRBD1. With V trimmed by 4 bases and J by 0 bases, 11 bases remained unmatched. The germline gives CDR1 MNHNY, CDR2 SVGAGI (reference sequence). The CDR3 runs to 17 residues. The CDR3 is CASSSHRGQRANYGYTF. DNA of the CDR3: TGTGCCAGCAGTTCACACAGGGGCCAACGAGCTAACTATGGCTACACCTTC.

This clonotype was seen ten or more times. The chain joins TRBV20-1 to TRBJ2-5; tentative D call: TRBD1 (6 bases). Trimming left V 6 bases short and J 1 base short, with 12 bases between. Germline CDR1 DFQATT, CDR2 SNEGSKA (reference sequence). This CDR3 has 13 amino acids. DNA for the CDR3: TGCAGTGCCCACGGACAGACCCAAGAGACCCAGTACTTC. Its protein product is CSAHGQTQETQYF.

The genes are TRBV10-3 and TRBJ2-7; 7 bases are a match to TRBD1. Trimming took 3 bases from V and 0 from J; bases not matched to a gene: 8. The CDR3 extends over 16 amino acids. Germline V CDR1 and CDR2: ENHRY, SYGVKD. The chain's CDR3 is CAISDPGQVSSYEQYF. The CDR3 DNA sequence: TGTGCCATCAGTGACCCTGGACAGGTGAGCTCCTACGAGCAGTACTTC.

This sequence joins TRBV7-2 and TRBJ1-6; 12 bases line up with TRBD1. Per the germline V gene, CDR1 is SGHTA and CDR2 is FQGNSA. V lost 5 bases to trimming and J lost 10 bases; unmatched junction nucleotides: 15. The CDR3 runs 18 residues. The CDR3 nucleotides are TGTGCCAGCAGCCCGGAGGGGGGACAGGGGGCGTTGCGCTCACCCCTCCACTTT. This translates into CASSPEGGQGALRSPLHF.

This clonotype was counted ten times or more. The V gene is TRBV7-6, the J gene TRBJ1-2; D possibly corresponds to TRBD1 (5 bases). V was pared by 1 base and J by 8 bases, with 14 bases between. The length of the CDR3 is 14 residues. The germline V gene has CDR1 SGHVS and CDR2 FNYEAQ. CDR3 protein: CASSLGPTGRGYTF. In nucleotides, the CDR3 is TGTGCCAGCAGCTTAGGTCCCACAGGACGCGGCTACACCTTC.